This TCR beta chain was captured in a study of T cell responses to AZD1222 COVID-19 vaccine. For this clone: The antigen is undetermined.

Trimming shortened V by 0 bases and J by 5 bases, and 8 bases separated the two germline ends. CDR1 and CDR2 (germline): MGHRA, YSYEKL. The CDR3 totals 14 residues. The method was immunoSEQ multiplex PCR; TCRdb's version includes in-frame clones alone and lacks a portion of them. This table holds about 150,000 clones, around nine tenths found once. Study-level points and caveats: Only six people who got AZD1222 tested seropositive at baseline. In the spike-specific TCR repertoire, nearly half reportedly target unmutated variant regions.

This sequence was found in an adult in good health. The specimen was peripheral blood, collected on day 0 of AZD1222 vaccination. This chain connects TRBV4-1 to TRBJ2-1, with a weak D call TRBD2 (6 bases). CDR3 sequence: CASSQDPSDNEQFF. The CDR3 nucleotides are TGCGCCAGCAGCCAAGATCCTAGCGACAATGAGCAGTTCTTC.